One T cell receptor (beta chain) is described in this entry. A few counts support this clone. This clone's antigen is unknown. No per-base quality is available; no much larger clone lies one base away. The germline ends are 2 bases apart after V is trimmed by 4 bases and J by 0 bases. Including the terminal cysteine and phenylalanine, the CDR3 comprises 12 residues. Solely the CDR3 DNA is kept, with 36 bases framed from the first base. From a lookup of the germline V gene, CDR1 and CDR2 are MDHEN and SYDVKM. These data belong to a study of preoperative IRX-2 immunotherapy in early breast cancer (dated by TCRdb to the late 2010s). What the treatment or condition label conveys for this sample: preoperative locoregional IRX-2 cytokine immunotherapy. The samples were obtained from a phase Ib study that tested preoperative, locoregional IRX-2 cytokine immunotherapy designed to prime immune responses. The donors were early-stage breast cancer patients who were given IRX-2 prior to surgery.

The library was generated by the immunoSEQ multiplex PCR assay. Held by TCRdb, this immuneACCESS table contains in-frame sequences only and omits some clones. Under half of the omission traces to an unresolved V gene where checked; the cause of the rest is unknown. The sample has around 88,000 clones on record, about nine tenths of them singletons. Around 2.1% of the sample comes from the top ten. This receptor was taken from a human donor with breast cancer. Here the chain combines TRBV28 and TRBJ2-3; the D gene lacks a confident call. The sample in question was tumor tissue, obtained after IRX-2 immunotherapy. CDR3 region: CASSYSTDTQYF. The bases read TGTGCCAGCAGTTACAGCACAGATACGCAGTATTTT.